A selection of T cell receptor beta chains follows, all from one sample in a study of T cell responses to AZD1222 COVID-19 vaccine. The method was immunoSEQ multiplex PCR; TCRdb's version includes in-frame clones alone and lacks a portion of them. The data contain about 140,000 clones, approximately 90% of them singletons. The sample consisted of peripheral blood, taken on day 0 of AZD1222 vaccination. The receptor source for this set is an adult in good health. Both conserved end residues are part of each CDR3. The D gene is left open where the match is weak. Clone size is stated in some rows and not others, as once, few, many or a class when expanded.

D gene | J gene | clone size | V gene | CDR3 DNA | CDR3 protein
TRBD1 | TRBJ1-1 | NA | TRBV6-5 | TGTGCCAGCGGGCCCGGGACAGGGGACACTGAAGCTTTCTTT | CASGPGTGDTEAFF
NA | TRBJ2-5 | NA | TRBV4-3 | TGCGCCAGCAGCCAAGATGTGGCGGGTCCACAGGAGACCCAGTACTTC | CASSQDVAGPQETQYF
NA | TRBJ1-2 | NA | TRBV10-3 | TGTGCCATCAGTGGGCGCCCGGTCGTGGAGGCCAAAGGCTATGGCTACACCTTC | CAISGRPVVEAKGYGYTF
NA | TRBJ1-1 | NA | TRBV29-1 | TGCAGCGTCGACACGGACAGAATGAACACTGAAGCTTTCTTT | CSVDTDRMNTEAFF
TRBD1 | TRBJ1-1 | NA | TRBV3-1/TRBV3-2 | TGTGCCAGCAGCGACAGGGGGCTGGTCACTGAAGCTTTCTTT | CASSDRGLVTEAFF
NA | TRBJ2-3 | NA | TRBV18 | TGTGCCAGCTCACTTACACAGGGCTCCACAGATACGCAGTATTTT | CASSLTQGSTDTQYF
TRBD1 | TRBJ1-1 | NA | TRBV2 | TGTGCCAGCAGTGAAGCGCTTCCGACAGGGAGCACTGAAGCTTTCTTT | CASSEALPTGSTEAFF
TRBD1 | TRBJ1-5 | NA | TRBV29-1 | TGCAGCGTTTTACAGGGGGTAGGTCAGCCCCAGCATTTT | CSVLQGVGQPQHF
NA | TRBJ1-2 | NA | TRBV14 | TGTGCCAGCAGCCAAGTCTGGTATGGCTACACCTTC | CASSQVWYGYTF
NA | TRBJ1-3 | NA | TRBV18 | TGTGCCAGCTCACCTGGGGAGGGAGAACCTGGAAACACCATATATTTT | CASSPGEGEPGNTIYF
NA | TRBJ1-2 | NA | TRBV4-1 | TGCGCCAGCAGCCAAGAGTCCGGGGTACACACCTTC | CASSQESGVHTF
NA | TRBJ1-2 | NA | TRBV6-5 | TGTGCCAGCAGCCCGGGGGGAAGCTATGGCTACACCTTC | CASSPGGSYGYTF
NA | TRBJ1-1 | NA | TRBV7-2 | TGTGCCAGCAGCTTAGGGCCCCCAGGGAACACTGAAGCTTTCTTT | CASSLGPPGNTEAFF
NA | TRBJ2-5 | NA | TRBV7-6 | TGTGCCAGCAGCCCTGAACGCCTCCAAGAGACCCAGTACTTC | CASSPERLQETQYF
NA | TRBJ2-4 | NA | TRBV12-5 | TGTGCTAGTGGTTTCGACTTGCTAGCCAAAAACATTCAGTACTTC | CASGFDLLAKNIQYF
TRBD1 | TRBJ2-3 | once | TRBV19 | TGTGCCAGTACCGACAGGGGCGAACGCACAGATACGCAGTATTTT | CASTDRGERTDTQYF
NA | TRBJ2-1 | NA | TRBV20-1 | TGCAGTGCTAGTCCTCAGAGGGATGAGCAGTTCTTC | CSASPQRDEQFF
NA | TRBJ2-1 | NA | TRBV12-3/TRBV12-4 | TGTGCCAGCAGTTTACATAAAGGTGAGCAGTTCTTC | CASSLHKGEQFF
NA | TRBJ1-2 | NA | TRBV29-1 | TGCAGCGTCCCAGGGAACTATGGCTACACCTTC | CSVPGNYGYTF
NA | TRBJ1-4 | NA | TRBV10-3 | TGTGCCAGCAGGGGCGCAACTAATGAAAAACTGTTTTTT | CASRGATNEKLFF
NA | TRBJ1-5 | NA | TRBV6-4 | TGTGCCAGCAGCCGCAGGGTTAGCAATCAGCCCCAGCATTTT | CASSRRVSNQPQHF
NA | TRBJ2-1 | NA | TRBV7-2 | TGTGCCAGCAGCTTTGGTTCGCTAGGTGGTTGGTACGAGCAGTTCTTC | CASSFGSLGGWYEQFF
NA | TRBJ1-1 | once | TRBV19 | TGTGCCAGTAGTATAGTCGGGTGGACGAACACTGAAGCTTTCTTT | CASSIVGWTNTEAFF
NA | TRBJ2-5 | NA | TRBV12-5 | TGTGCTAGTGCTAAGGGGCTGCTCCAAGAGACCCAGTACTTC | CASAKGLLQETQYF
NA | TRBJ1-5 | once | TRBV21-1 | TGTGCCAGCAGCAAAGAATTTAGGGACAGGGGGCTGAATCAGCCCCAGCATTTT | CASSKEFRDRGLNQPQHF
TRBD1 | TRBJ1-1 | NA | TRBV19 | TGTGCCAGTAGTAGAACAGGGGGCAGGGCTGAAGCTTTCTTT | CASSRTGGRAEAFF
TRBD2 | TRBJ2-1 | NA | TRBV6-2/TRBV6-3 | TGTGCCAGCAGTTACCTGACTAGCGGGGGGCCTCTCTTC | CASSYLTSGGPLF
NA | TRBJ1-5 | NA | TRBV3-1/TRBV3-2 | TGTGCCAGCAGCCAAAGGGGTCCCAATCAGCCCCAGCATTTT | CASSQRGPNQPQHF
NA | TRBJ1-5 | NA | TRBV27 | TGTGCCAGCAGTTTAGGGAACGACTGGGAGCCCCAGCATTTT | CASSLGNDWEPQHF
TRBD1 | TRBJ1-4 | NA | TRBV2 | TGTGCCAGCAGTGGACAGGGGACGAATGAAAAACTGTTTTTT | CASSGQGTNEKLFF
NA | TRBJ2-7 | NA | TRBV7-8 | TGTGCCAGCTCTATGGGGGGATCGGGGCGAGGCGAGCAGTACTTC | CASSMGGSGRGEQYF
TRBD1 | TRBJ1-2 | NA | TRBV30 | TGTGCCTGGAGTCCCCGGGACAGGCCTTATGGCTACACCTTC | CAWSPRDRPYGYTF
NA | TRBJ2-7 | few | TRBV18 | TGTGCCAGCTCAAGGACACGCCCTACCCAGACGGAAAGGAGCTCCTACGAGCAGTACTTC | CASSRTRPTQTERSSYEQYF
TRBD2 | TRBJ2-7 | once | TRBV27 | TGTGCCAGCAGTTCCCCTCGGACTAGCGGGGGTGTCTTAACCTACGAGCAGTACTTC | CASSSPRTSGGVLTYEQYF
TRBD1 | TRBJ2-2 | NA | TRBV27 | TGTGCCAGCAGTTTCGGACAGGGCGGGACCGGGGAGCTGTTTTTT | CASSFGQGGTGELFF
NA | TRBJ2-1 | NA | TRBV27 | TGTGCCAGCAGTTTATTCATCGGTGAGCGGTGGGGGGATGAGCAGTTCTTC | CASSLFIGERWGDEQFF
TRBD1 | TRBJ1-6 | few | TRBV5-1 | TGCGCCAGCAGATCCGGGACAGGGGGGACTCTGGCCCTCCACTTT | CASRSGTGGTLALHF
NA | TRBJ2-1 | few | TRBV5-1 | TGCGCCAGCAGCTTGGGACAGGTTTACAATGAGCAGTTCTTC | CASSLGQVYNEQFF
NA | TRBJ1-1 | NA | TRBV6-4 | TGTGCCAGCCAGACAGATCCGAACACTGAAGCTTTCTTT | CASQTDPNTEAFF
NA | TRBJ1-2 | once | TRBV5-6 | TGTGCCAGCAGCTTGGTGACAGCGAGGGGCTATGGCTACACCTTC | CASSLVTARGYGYTF
NA | TRBJ2-1 | NA | TRBV3-1/TRBV3-2 | TGTGCCAGCAGCCAAGAATTGGCAGTCTCCTACAATGAGCAGTTCTTC | CASSQELAVSYNEQFF
NA | TRBJ2-2 | few | TRBV7-3 | TGTGCCAGCAGCGTCCAACGTTCCGCCGGGGAGCTGTTTTTT | CASSVQRSAGELFF
NA | TRBJ1-4 | NA | TRBV5-1 | TGCGCCAGCAGCTTGGTAACAGGGAATGAAAAACTGTTTTTT | CASSLVTGNEKLFF
NA | TRBJ1-1 | NA | TRBV6-5 | TGTGCCAGCAGTTGGGGCAGGAGGCAGGGGAACACTGAAGCTTTCTTT | CASSWGRRQGNTEAFF
NA | TRBJ2-5 | NA | TRBV5-6 | TGTGCCAGCAGCTTGACCCCGAGCAGGGGTGTAGAGACCCAGTACTTC | CASSLTPSRGVETQYF